This TCR beta chain came from a study of cytomegalovirus exposure and HLA in healthy donors. Study background: Within the Caucasian-associated ancestry cluster were 81% of the 398 genotyped donors. Points from the study as a whole: The study carried out a later analysis of TCR beta sequences. It associated 15,000 to 20,000 of them with specific HLA alleles at a false discovery rate of 0.05. In a later analysis, TCR beta V- and J-gene trimming was associated with a missense DCLRE1C variant.

Note on this clone: Its antigen is undetermined.

The PCR used 60 Vbeta and 13 Jbeta primers. Libraries were prepared by immunoSEQ multiplex PCR; TCRdb keeps only in-frame clonotypes and omits some of them. The table records 200,000 or so clones, 82% of them present only once. Healthy bone marrow donors formed the donor group. The receptor was derived from a woman between 45 and 65 years old in good health and CMV-seropositive. The specimen was PBMCs.

DNA for the CDR3: TGTGCCAGCAGCCCCAGCGGGGCTAGCTCCTACAATGAGCAGTTCTTC. Its translation: CASSPSGASSYNEQFF. The chain combines TRBV7-2 with TRBJ2-1; TRBD2 aligns across 7 bases. The ends lost 5 bases at V and 0 bases at J; junction bases unmatched: 7. There are 16 residues in the CDR3. Germline V lookup: CDR1 SGHTA, CDR2 FQGNSA.